These 23 T cell receptor beta chains came from one sample sequenced in a study of T cells in tumors after PD-1 blockade. Time point specified: second of two post-therapy site-matched biopsies approximately two months apart. TCRdb's copy holds only in-frame clones and misses some; the assay was immunoSEQ multiplex PCR. Of 7,500 to 8,500 clones listed, roughly 62% are singletons. Sequenced material: tumor tissue, taken after anti-PD-1 treatment. These receptors came from a human donor with basal cell carcinoma.

The chain recombines TRBV2 with TRBJ1-6; tentatively, D is TRBD1 (5 bases). The CDR3 loop spans 12 amino acids. Germline-derived CDR1 and CDR2 are SNHLY and FYNNEI. The ends were cut back, 10 bases at V and 9 bases at J, with 13 bases in the middle. Here the CDR3 DNA reads TGTGCCACCGGGACTGCGATTTCACCCCTCCACTTT. Protein sequence: CATGTAISPLHF.

This clone is medium-sized within its sample. CDR3 loop: CASSLSVGNRETQYF. In DNA, the CDR3 is TGTGCCAGCAGTTTATCGGTGGGGAATAGGGAGACCCAGTACTTC. The chain carries TRBV27 and TRBJ2-5, with D uncertain. Germline assignment: CDR1 MNHEY and CDR2 SMNVEV (reference sequence). Trimming stripped 0 bases from V and 5 bases from J, with 13 bases between. The CDR3 runs 15 residues.

This rearrangement joins TRBV28 to TRBJ1-1; D gene uncertain. Germline loops: CDR1 MDHEN, CDR2 SYDVKM. This CDR3 has 12 amino acids. Trimming stripped 7 bases from V and 1 base from J, with 7 bases between. In DNA form, the CDR3 reads TGTGCCAGCAAGTTTCAGAACACTGAAGCTTTCTTT. It yields the protein CASKFQNTEAFF. The full variable domain, rest sourced from reference TRBV28 and TRBJ1-1, is DVKVTQSSRYLVKRTGEKVFLECVQDMDHENMFWYRQDPGLGLRLIYFSYDVKMKEKGDIPEGYSVSREKKERFSLILESASTNQTSMYLCASKFQNTEAFFGQGTRLTVV.

The V call is TRBV19, the J call TRBJ2-5; tentative D call: TRBD2 (5 bases). V lost 1 base to trimming and J lost 5 bases, with 14 bases between them. This CDR3 is 15 amino acids long. CDR1 LNHDA and CDR2 SQIVND come from the germline V gene (reference sequence). CDR3 in amino acids: CASSIGGTRAETQYF. For the CDR3, the DNA is TGTGCCAGTAGTATAGGAGGAACGCGGGCGGAGACCCAGTACTTC.

This clone showed up just a few times. The chain employs TRBV7-2 and TRBJ1-1, with a tentative D call TRBD1 (6 bases). The CDR3 loop spans 14 amino acids. Trimming took 5 bases from V and 5 from J, leaving 15 bases between them. Germline CDR1 reads SGHTA; CDR2 reads FQGNSA. Here the CDR3 reads CASSPTGSGTEAFF. The CDR3 coding sequence is TGTGCCAGCAGCCCCACAGGGTCGGGGACTGAAGCTTTCTTT.

The chain carries TRBV6-6 and TRBJ1-6; weak D call: TRBD1 (5 bases). The CDR3 contains 14 residues. CDR1 and CDR2 from the germline V gene are MNHNY and SVGAGI (reference sequence). Trimming took off 7 bases at V and 9 bases at J, with 16 bases between the two ends. CDR3 nucleotides: TGTGCCAGCAAAGGGACGTTGTTAAGTTCACCCCTCCACTTT. Translation: CASKGTLLSSPLHF.

This clone was counted a few times. V and J are TRBV9 and TRBJ1-2; D unresolved. The CDR3 sequence is 14 residues long. Germline V lookup: CDR1 SGDLS, CDR2 YYNGEE. Trimming stripped 0 bases from V and 8 bases from J, with 14 bases between. As DNA, the CDR3 is TGTGCCAGCAGCGTAGGGAGGTGGGAGGGCGGCTACACCTTC. Translation gives CASSVGRWEGGYTF.

V usage is TRBV12-3 or TRBV12-4 and J usage is TRBJ2-1, with 8 positions matching TRBD2. The CDR3 loop spans 13 amino acids. Germline trimming cut 10 bases from V and 8 bases from J; bases unmatched to any gene: 10. The CDR3 DNA reads as TGTGCCACGAGTCGACTAGCGAAATATGAGCAGTTCTTC. This sequence encodes CATSRLAKYEQFF.

This rearrangement joins TRBV6-6 to TRBJ2-6, with a tentative D call TRBD2 (5 bases). The CDR3 is 16 residues long. The V and J ends lost 11 bases and 4 bases respectively, with 21 bases between them. Per the germline V gene, CDR1 is MNHNY and CDR2 is SVGAGI (reference sequence). The CDR3 loop is CALRELELDGANVLTF. The CDR3 DNA is TGTGCCCTACGGGAACTAGAACTCGACGGGGCCAACGTCCTGACTTTC.

This clone was found a few times. The genes are TRBV29-1 and TRBJ2-7, with 8 bases lining up with TRBD2. The CDR3 runs 13 residues. Germline V gives CDR1 SQVTM, CDR2 ANQGSEA. V lost 6 bases, J lost 0 bases, and 4 bases stayed unmatched. The CDR3 loop is CSVTGGTSYEQYF. CDR3 nucleotide sequence: TGCAGCGTGACGGGGGGGACCTCCTACGAGCAGTACTTC.

This clone was observed a single time. The V gene is TRBV24-1, the J gene TRBJ1-1, with a tentative D call TRBD1 (5 bases). The V end was cut by 3 bases, the J end by 4 bases, with 14 bases between. The CDR3 loop spans 15 amino acids. Germline CDR1 and CDR2: KGHDR and SFDVKD. The CDR3 region has the DNA TGTGCCACCAGTGATCAACGGGACGGCCGCACTGAAGCTTTCTTT. This codes for CATSDQRDGRTEAFF.

The chain links TRBV9 to TRBJ1-2; no definite D call. The germline V gene encodes CDR1 SGDLS and CDR2 YYNGEE. V lost 0 bases and J 2 bases, leaving 5 bases between the germline ends. The CDR3 contains 13 residues. CDR3: CASSVGNNYGYTF. In nucleotides, the CDR3 is TGTGCCAGCAGCGTAGGGAACAACTATGGCTACACCTTC.

This clone was observed a single time. The rearrangement links TRBV5-1 to TRBJ1-2; 8 nucleotides agree with TRBD1. V lost 0 bases and J lost 8; bases outside the gene matches: 3. The CDR3 contains 13 residues. From germline, CDR1 is SGHRS and CDR2 YFSETQ. Written as DNA, the CDR3 is TGCGCCAGCAGCTTGGGAACAGGGGGAGGCTACACCTTC. Protein sequence: CASSLGTGGGYTF.

Note on this clone: The DNA is omitted, as the CDR3 cannot be located on it reliably, and the CDR3 follows TCRdb's listing. The V gene is TRBV23-1, the J gene TRBJ2-2; the table's TRBD2 call for D was not verified on the DNA. TRBV23-1 is an ORF for which the function is uncertain. The CDR3 is 14 residues long, ends included. CDR3 region: CASSQSFQVGSCFF.

As regards this clone: The sample contains more than one DNA sequence encoding this CDR3. The rearrangement joins TRBV29-1 to TRBJ1-3; D possibly corresponds to TRBD1 (5 bases). Germline loops: CDR1 SQVTM, CDR2 ANQGSEA. The CDR3 consists of 12 residues. V lost 1 base and J lost 5, with 6 bases in between. The DNA for the CDR3 is TGCAGCGTTGAAGGGGGACGAAACACCATATATTTT. Translating gives CSVEGGRNTIYF.

J is TRBJ2-5 and V is TRBV7-9; D is unresolved. The J call could be wrong; TRBJ2-7 is a better fit for the DNA end. The CDR3 length is 14 residues. CDR1 and CDR2 (germline): SEHNR, FQNEAQ (reference sequence). In nucleotides, the CDR3 is TGTGCCAGCAGCTTAGATGGGTGGACCTACGAGCAGTACTTC. This encodes CASSLDGWTYEQYF.

V gene TRBV3-1 (or the pseudogene TRBV3-2) combines with J gene TRBJ1-6; possible D gene TRBD1, 6 bases. The length of the CDR3 is 18 residues. Germline loops: CDR1 LGHDT, CDR2 YNNKEL (reference sequence). V was clipped by 4 bases and J by 8 bases, with 24 bases between them. The CDR3 coding sequence is TGTGCCAGCAGCCGAGCCGGGACCGAGGGGCACAGGGATTCACCCCTCCACTTT. This codes for CASSRAGTEGHRDSPLHF.

The chain employs TRBV5-6 and TRBJ2-3, with no clear D. This CDR3 spans 14 amino acids. CDR1 and CDR2 from the germline V gene are SGHDT and YYEEEE. V gave up 2 bases and J gave up 4 bases, with 11 bases separating them. CDR3 loop: CASSFLQVADTQYF. CDR3 coding DNA: TGTGCCAGCAGCTTTCTCCAGGTCGCAGATACGCAGTATTTT.

This chain connects TRBV4-1 to TRBJ2-3; D is unresolved. Trimming shortened V by 1 base and J by 2 bases, and 4 bases separated the two germline ends. Germline V lookup: CDR1 MGHRA, CDR2 YSYEKL. This CDR3 has 13 amino acids. The CDR3 coding sequence is TGCGCCAGCAGCCAAGCAAACACAGATACGCAGTATTTT. It codes for CASSQANTDTQYF.

In this sample, this clone is medium-sized. The V gene is TRBV18, the J gene TRBJ1-1; 7 nucleotides line up with TRBD1. Germline loops: CDR1 KGHSH, CDR2 LQKENI. V was pared by 4 bases and J by 1 base, with 6 bases of the junction left unmatched. CDR3 length: 15 residues. The CDR3 DNA is TGTGCCAGCTCACTCTCGACAGGGAAGAACACTGAAGCTTTCTTT. Translated, it gives CASSLSTGKNTEAFF.

This chain connects TRBV30 to TRBJ2-7; 12 bases fit TRBD2. This CDR3 has 15 residues. After removal of 4 bases from V and 4 bases from J, the junction contained 8 bases not matched to a gene. Germline values: CDR1 GTSNPN, CDR2 SVGIG (reference sequence). The CDR3, as DNA: TGTGCCTGGACCCCCGCCGGGACTAGCGGGTACGAGCAGTACTTC. Amino acid sequence: CAWTPAGTSGYEQYF. Together with reference TRBV30 and TRBJ2-7, the CDR3 gives the full variable domain: SQTIHQWPATLVQPVGSPLSLECTVEGTSNPNLYWYRQAAGRGLQLLFYSVGIGQISSEVPQNLSASRPQDRQFILSSKKLLLSDSGFYLCAWTPAGTSGYEQYFGPGTRLTVT.

V usage is TRBV4-1 and J usage is TRBJ2-2; TRBD2 aligns across 12 bases. The germline V gene encodes CDR1 MGHRA and CDR2 YSYEKL. V dropped 1 base and J dropped 6; count of bases not matched to a gene: 0. CDR3 length: 15 residues. DNA for the CDR3: TGCGCCAGCAGCCAAGCTAGCGGGGGGGCCGGGGAGCTGTTTTTT. Translating gives CASSQASGGAGELFF.

The chain carries TRBV5-1 and TRBJ2-7; D might be TRBD2 (7 bases). There are 15 residues in the CDR3. Trimming removed 0 bases from V and 1 base from J, with 11 bases in between. The germline CDR1 and CDR2 sequences are SGHRS and YFSETQ. The CDR3 loop reads CASSLGGGASYEQYF. As DNA, the CDR3 is TGCGCCAGCAGCTTGGGAGGGGGGGCTTCCTACGAGCAGTACTTC.